Presented here are 8 T cell receptor beta chains from one specimen sequenced in a study of blood T cell repertoires in COVID-19. Here immunoSEQ multiplex PCR was the method, and the copy in TCRdb shows in-frame clones only, minus some. The sample holds a few hundred thousand clones, about 87% seen once. Source material: PBMCs or T cells enriched from blood (not recorded which). The source is a man in his forties or fifties in a cohort exposed to, infected with or recovered from COVID-19 (not recorded which).

The chain employs TRBV4-1 and TRBJ1-2; D may be TRBD1 (6 bases). V lost 1 base to trimming and J lost 4 bases, with 10 bases between them. The CDR3 spans 14 residues. CDR1 and CDR2 from the germline V gene are MGHRA and YSYEKL. The CDR3 reads CASSQGGGAYGYTF. CDR3 DNA: TGCGCCAGCAGCCAAGGGGGGGGCGCCTATGGCTACACCTTC.

This chain uses TRBV4-1 with TRBJ2-7; 9 bases match TRBD1. CDR1 MGHRA and CDR2 YSYEKL come from the germline V gene. This CDR3 region has 15 residues. Trimming took 3 bases from V and 2 from J; bases not matched to a gene: 5. The CDR3 sequence is CASSQGQGGPYEQYF. The DNA of the CDR3 is TGCGCCAGCAGCCAGGGACAGGGAGGTCCCTACGAGCAGTACTTC.

This clone was observed a handful of times. The chain uses TRBV12-5 and TRBJ2-1, with 10 positions matching TRBD1. Losses at the gene ends were 5 bases for V and 9 bases for J; bases not matched to a gene: 10. This CDR3 is built from 15 residues. Germline V gene data show CDR1 as LGHNT and CDR2 as FRNRAP. CDR3 in amino acids: CASGPGTGELSEQFF. The CDR3 region has the DNA TGTGCTAGTGGTCCCGGGACAGGGGAATTAAGTGAGCAGTTCTTC. Combining the CDR3 with reference TRBV12-5 and TRBJ2-1 gives the whole variable domain DARVTQTPRHKVTEMGQEVTMRCQPILGHNTVFWYRQTMMQGLELLAYFRNRAPLDDSGMPKDRFSAEMPDATLATLKIQPSEPRDSAVYFCASGPGTGELSEQFFGPGTRLTVL.

In this sample, this clone turned up once. J is TRBJ2-3 and V is TRBV20-1; 7 nucleotides align to TRBD2. V gave up 3 bases and J gave up 3 bases; unmatched junction bases: 12. Germline CDR1 is DFQATT and CDR2 is SNEGSKA (reference sequence). This CDR3 has 16 residues. The DNA of the CDR3 is TGCAGTGCTAGTCGAGGGAGGGGCTTTTGGACAGATACGCAGTATTTT. Translating gives CSASRGRGFWTDTQYF.

The rearrangement links TRBV30 to TRBJ2-1; the D gene is possibly TRBD1 (5 bases). Trimming took off 4 bases at V and 0 bases at J, with 10 bases between the two ends. From germline, CDR1 is GTSNPN and CDR2 SVGIG (reference sequence). CDR3 size: 14 residues. CDR3 nucleotides: TGTGCCTGGAAGGCGGACACCTCCTACAATGAGCAGTTCTTC. Translation: CAWKADTSYNEQFF.

The chain carries TRBV19 and TRBJ1-2; tentatively, D is TRBD1 (6 bases). Germline CDR1 is LNHDA and CDR2 is SQIVND (reference sequence). This CDR3 is 15 amino acids long. The ends were cut back, 1 base at V and 4 bases at J, with 13 bases in the middle. In nucleotides, the CDR3 is TGTGCCAGTAGTATAGGCCAGGGGCTGACCTATGGCTACACCTTC. It is translated as CASSIGQGLTYGYTF.

The V gene is TRBV5-1, the J gene TRBJ2-3; 9 bases match TRBD2. CDR1 and CDR2 from the germline V gene are SGHRS and YFSETQ. Trimming removed 2 bases from V and 2 bases from J; junction bases left unmatched: 15. This CDR3 is 19 amino acids long. The CDR3 reads CASSLKGGTGLANTDTQYF. Written as DNA, the CDR3 is TGCGCCAGCAGCTTAAAGGGCGGGACCGGACTAGCGAACACAGATACGCAGTATTTT.

This clone appeared once. This chain connects TRBV30 to TRBJ1-6, with TRBD1 as a possible D gene (5 bases). The ends were cut back, 0 bases at V and 7 bases at J, with 13 bases in the middle. CDR1 and CDR2 from the germline V gene are GTSNPN and SVGIG (reference sequence). The CDR3 runs to 15 residues. CDR3 nucleotides: TGTGCCTGGAGTGTACGGGGGAGAATCAATTCACCCCTCCACTTT. Its translation is CAWSVRGRINSPLHF.